The clone carrying this T cell receptor (beta chain) was detected many times. What it recognizes is unknown. The V and J ends lost 7 bases and 0 bases respectively, with 9 bases between them. Germline V CDR1 and CDR2: DFQATT, SNEGSKA (reference sequence). The CDR3 has 12 residues. Time point denoted: persistent/refractory GD, antithyroid drugs over 5 years with positive TRAb. RNA from PBMCs was the source of the TCR library. Graves' disease diagnosis was established per American Thyroid Association guidelines. This entry is derived from a study of regulatory T cells in long-lasting Graves disease. Study as a whole: Over-5-year antithyroid drug use with positive TSH receptor antibodies defined persistent Graves' disease in the study.

Study-wide points: More public clonotypes were shared by persistent patients (around 2,800) than by new patients (under 1,000). Possibly, too few samples lowered accuracy.

Construction of the TCR beta libraries employed iRepertoire HTBI primers in conjunction with Arm-PCR of CDR3 regions. From the multiplex PCR reads, TCRdb called clonotypes with MiXCR, one entry per CDR3 protein. Of 400,000 to 600,000 distinct CDR3 sequences in the sample, 20% to 25% were seen once. The rearrangement links TRBV20-1 to TRBJ1-1; D ambiguous. The sequences come from peripheral blood mononuclear cells (PBMCs), collected when the disease was refractory, from a patient treated with antithyroid drugs. The sequence was obtained from a female donor with Graves disease. The CDR3: CSGASVNTEAFF. The CDR3 DNA sequence: TGCAGTGGCGCCTCCGTGAACACTGAAGCTTTCTTT.